A single sample is the source of the 18 T cell receptor beta chains below, sequenced in a study of T cells in Graves' hyperthyroidism and ophthalmopathy. There were TCR beta CDR3 regions amplified from RNA transcripts. When the TCR CDR3 underwent first-round RT-PCR, the HTBI primer set was used. TCRdb reprocessed the multiplex PCR reads with MiXCR, giving one entry per CDR3 protein. The table has under 550,000 distinct CDR3 sequences, around 15% seen once. The sequencing input was blood. The origin of the receptors is a woman under 30 with Graves' hyperthyroidism.

This clonotype was seen repeatedly, ten times or more. The V and J genes are TRBV4-3 and TRBJ1-1; 10 bases align to TRBD1. J was trimmed by 9 bases and V by 4 bases; bases with no gene match: 11. This CDR3 region has 15 residues. Germline lookup yields CDR1 LGHNA and CDR2 YSLEER. The CDR3 DNA follows: TGCGCCAGCAGCCCGACCCCCGGGACAGGGGTTAAAGCTTTCTTT. This translates into CASSPTPGTGVKAFF.

The chain combines TRBV19 with TRBJ2-1; D unclear. The CDR3 spans 13 residues. The germline gives CDR1 LNHDA, CDR2 SQIVND (reference sequence). With 10 bases removed from V and 6 bases from J, the gap between germline ends came to 16 bases. CDR3 sequence: CAIGLGFSNEQFF. The CDR3 bases are TGTGCCATCGGGCTCGGGTTTAGCAATGAGCAGTTCTTC.

The chain has TRBV20-1 and TRBJ2-3; 7 positions agree with TRBD1. Trimming at V came to 0 bases and at J to 3 bases, leaving 15 bases not matched to a gene. CDR3 length: 18 amino acids. The germline gives CDR1 DFQATT, CDR2 SNEGSKA (reference sequence). CDR3 in DNA: TGCAGTGCTAGAGACCTTTCGGAGAAAGGGGGCTGGACAGATACGCAGTATTTT. This codes for CSARDLSEKGGWTDTQYF.

This clonotype was recorded at least ten times. The CDR3 bases are TGTGCCAGCAGTTCCCGAGAGGGGGACGAGCAGTACTTC. Translation gives CASSSREGDEQYF. V and J are TRBV6-1 and TRBJ2-7, with a weak D call TRBD1 (6 bases). Germline V gene lookup returns CDR1 MNHNS and CDR2 SASEGT. The length of the CDR3 is 13 residues. With 5 bases removed from V and 5 bases from J, the gap between germline ends came to 13 bases.

The chain couples TRBV7-9 to TRBJ2-7; 9 positions agree with TRBD1. The germline CDR1 and CDR2 sequences are SEHNR and FQNEAQ (reference sequence). Germline trimming cut 4 bases from V and 6 bases from J; bases unmatched to any gene: 7. The CDR3 has 14 residues. CDR3 loop: CASSSTGTGREQYF. For the CDR3, the DNA is TGTGCCAGCAGCTCTACCGGGACAGGGCGCGAGCAGTACTTC.

The chain is built from TRBV3-1 and TRBJ1-2, with 8 bases fitting TRBD1. V lost 5 bases and J lost 4; bases outside the gene matches: 6. The CDR3 consists of 14 residues. The germline gives CDR1 LGHDT, CDR2 YNNKEL (reference sequence). The CDR3 here is CASSSGQGRYGYTF. The CDR3 coding sequence is TGTGCCAGCAGCTCCGGACAGGGACGCTATGGCTACACCTTC.

This sequence joins TRBV5-1 and TRBJ1-3, with D perhaps matching TRBD1 (5 bases). V shed 2 bases and J shed 0 bases, with 27 bases lying between them. Germline CDR1 is SGHRS and CDR2 is YFSETQ. This CDR3 is built from 21 residues. CDR3 sequence reads: CASSFWPTGTAVDPSGNTIYF. Here the CDR3 DNA reads TGCGCCAGCAGCTTTTGGCCCACCGGGACGGCGGTAGACCCCTCTGGAAACACCATATATTTT. Variable domain in full (rest from reference TRBV5-1 and TRBJ1-3): KAGVTQTPRYLIKTRGQQVTLSCSPISGHRSVSWYQQTPGQGLQFLFEYFSETQRNKGNFPGRFSGRQFSNSRSEMNVSTLELGDSALYLCASSFWPTGTAVDPSGNTIYFGEGSWLTVV.

In this sample, this clonotype turned up many times. The CDR3 loop is CSARGAPGAGETQYF. In nucleotides, the CDR3 is TGCAGTGCTAGGGGGGCCCCAGGGGCGGGTGAGACCCAGTACTTC. This sequence joins TRBV20-1 and TRBJ2-5; perhaps TRBD1 as D (6 bases). V lost 3 bases to trimming and J lost 5 bases, with 19 bases between them. CDR1 DFQATT and CDR2 SNEGSKA come from the germline V gene (reference sequence). This CDR3 is 15 amino acids long.

This clonotype has a handful of counts. The V call is TRBV9, the J call TRBJ2-3, with TRBD2 matching over 12 bases. Germline V gene sequence: CDR1 SGDLS, CDR2 YYNGEE. The trim removed 4 bases at V and 4 bases at J, leaving 10 bases unmatched. The CDR3 contains 17 residues. CDR3 sequence (DNA): TGTGCCAGCAGCCACTCACTAGCGGGAGGTGGGGCAGATACGCAGTATTTT. Translated: CASSHSLAGGGADTQYF.

This clonotype appeared many times. The chain couples TRBV6-1 to TRBJ1-1, with 9 bases that match TRBD1. V gave up 5 bases and J gave up 6 bases; unmatched junction bases: 10. Germline loops: CDR1 MNHNS, CDR2 SASEGT. The CDR3 spans 15 residues. CDR3 sequence reads: CASSTGTGRAAEAFF. The CDR3 coding sequence is TGTGCCAGCAGTACTGGGACAGGGAGGGCCGCTGAAGCTTTCTTT.

This clonotype appeared once. This may stem from a read error, because a much larger clone lies one nucleotide away. The gene calls are TRBV11-2 and TRBJ2-7, with D perhaps TRBD2 (6 bases). The CDR3 runs to 13 residues. Germline CDR1 is SGHAT and CDR2 is FQNNGV. V was clipped by 3 bases and J by 7 bases, with 13 bases between them. CDR3 in DNA: TGTGCCAGCAGCTTGGGACTCCATGGGGAGCAGTACTTC. This translates into CASSLGLHGEQYF.

This chain links TRBV12-5 with TRBJ2-7, with D hard to call. Between the trimmed V and J ends, which lost 3 bases and 3 bases, there was a span of 6 bases. Germline CDR1 is LGHNT and CDR2 is FRNRAP. The CDR3 contains 12 residues. The CDR3 protein is CASGFHDYEQYF. CDR3 nucleotide sequence: TGTGCTAGTGGTTTCCATGACTACGAGCAGTACTTC.

This clonotype was observed many times. The genes are TRBV29-1 and TRBJ1-2; D ambiguous. Germline V gene lookup returns CDR1 SQVTM and CDR2 ANQGSEA. CDR3 size: 15 residues. Trimming left V 3 bases short and J 0 bases short, with 14 bases between. The CDR3 sequence is CSVEAAIPTNYGYTF. The DNA for the CDR3 is TGCAGCGTTGAGGCAGCCATCCCTACTAACTATGGCTACACCTTC.

This clonotype has just a few counts. V usage is TRBV15 and J usage is TRBJ2-1, with D uncertain. Germline-derived CDR1 and CDR2 are LNHNV and YYDKDF (reference sequence). V was cut by 1 base and J by 8 bases, with 6 bases left in between. The CDR3 sequence is 12 residues long. The DNA of the CDR3 is TGTGCCACCAGCAGAGCCCGTGATGAGCAGTTCTTC. Translation: CATSRARDEQFF. The entire variable domain, with the rest obtained from reference TRBV15 and TRBJ2-1, is as follows: DAMVIQNPRYQVTQFGKPVTLSCSQTLNHNVMYWYQQKSSQAPKLLFHYYDKDFNNEADTPDNFQSRRPNTSFCFLDIRSPGLGDTAMYLCATSRARDEQFFGPGTRLTVL.

Written as DNA, the CDR3 is TGTGCCAGCAGTTTCGAAGGGGGCAGCAATCAGCCCCAGCATTTT. It encodes CASSFEGGSNQPQHF. This sequence joins TRBV27 and TRBJ1-5; TRBD1 agrees at 7 bases. V shed 3 bases, J shed 1 base, and the junction held 3 bases outside the gene matches. CDR1 and CDR2 (germline): MNHEY, SMNVEV (reference sequence). The CDR3 length is 15 residues.

The chain combines TRBV5-1 with TRBJ2-7; D ambiguous. The V end lost 4 bases, the J end lost 1 base, and 15 bases lay between the germline ends. The CDR3 extends over 15 amino acids. Germline V gene lookup returns CDR1 SGHRS and CDR2 YFSETQ. The CDR3, as DNA: TGCGCCAGCAGCCGGTCCGATTATCCTTCCTACGAGCAGTACTTC. Amino acids: CASSRSDYPSYEQYF.

The rearrangement joins TRBV29-1 to TRBJ2-7; 11 positions match TRBD2. The J segment lost 3 bases and the V segment lost 4 bases, leaving 5 bases of the junction unmatched. The CDR3 extends over 14 amino acids. CDR1 is SQVTM and CDR2 is ANQGSEA in the germline V gene. CDR3: CSVVSSGRFYEQYF. CDR3 in DNA: TGCAGCGTTGTGTCTAGCGGGAGGTTCTACGAGCAGTACTTC.

This clonotype was observed at least ten times. V is TRBV6-5 and J is TRBJ2-3; 7 bases line up with TRBD2. The V segment lost 0 bases and the J segment 4 bases; nucleotides outside the gene matches: 7. Germline V CDR1 and CDR2: MNHEY, SVGAGI. The CDR3 length is 16 residues. The CDR3 sequence: CASSYSSAGVADTQYF. CDR3 nucleotides: TGTGCCAGCAGTTACTCTTCGGCGGGAGTGGCAGATACGCAGTATTTT.